This entry concerns a single T cell receptor beta chain. Its recognized antigen is unknown. Base-call qualities are not available, and no considerably larger clone is one nucleotide away. Separate from the roughly 630-subject first cohort, the validation cohort of roughly 110 subjects was the group to which the donors belonged. This specimen belongs to a study of cytomegalovirus exposure and HLA in healthy donors (TCRdb year 2017). Turning to the overall study: The roughly 700 repertoires of the first cohort and the roughly 110 validation repertoires were produced on the same platform, according to a later analysis. Along with the approximately 700-subject first cohort, a separate validation cohort of some 130 different subjects was used. The study aimed to test whether signatures of past pathogen exposure could be identified by cataloging public T cell receptors. To predict cytomegalovirus infection status, the study combined high-throughput TCR immunosequencing, statistical association of individual TCRs with disease status, and machine learning.

The paper as a whole reports these results and caveats: A later analysis had no HLA typing for the validation cohort, so co-occurrence there was scored across all 110 or so repertoires. Cytomegalovirus status was reported to be diagnosed by the classifier with high specificity and sensitivity in both the original and validation cohorts. A few of the identified cytomegalovirus-associated TCR beta chains were confirmed in vitro to be specific for cytomegalovirus antigens. The authors suggested that the approach could potentially be extended to other disease states and immunological phenotypes. Most TCR sequences were observed very rarely across donors, whereas some public TCRs were present in many individuals. A later analysis found that TCRs clustered in the first cohort also tended to co-occur in the roughly 120 validation repertoires, with 94% of cluster scores above 0. The study listed approximately 150 TCR beta chains as associated with cytomegalovirus.

Library method: the immunoSEQ multiplex PCR assay. Under the source paper's analysis protocol: To diagnose cytomegalovirus status from the catalog of TCR beta chain sequences, a statistical classification framework was built. The clones in this table, taken by TCRdb from immuneACCESS, are in-frame only. Not every clone is retained; where verified, under half of the shortfall comes from an unresolved V gene, and the cause of the rest is unknown. Clone size and V and J calls were adopted from that table, with D and trimming inferred from the DNA. For this sample there are more than 80,000 clones; about 87% appear just once. The leading ten clones occupy less than 2% of the sample. The sequence was collected from a woman aged 18 to 35 in good health and CMV-seropositive. The sample was PBMCs.

The base sequence is TGTGCCAGCAGTCCCACCCCCTACGAGCAGTACTTC. This yields the protein CASSPTPYEQYF. This chain is built from TRBV27 and TRBJ2-5; no confident D gene assignment can be made. Matching the DNA end better, TRBJ2-7 makes the J call doubtful. From the cysteine up to the phenylalanine, the CDR3 has a length of 12 residues. The entry retains the CDR3 DNA only, 36 bases that are in frame from base 1. The germline V gene (reference sequence) provides CDR1 MNHEY and CDR2 SMNVEV.